Listed here are 7 T cell receptor beta chains from one sample, sequenced in a study of cytomegalovirus exposure and HLA in healthy donors. PCR primers comprised 60 Vbeta and 13 Jbeta primers. Clones were sequenced by immunoSEQ multiplex PCR, and TCRdb holds only the in-frame ones, with some missing. This table has 150,000 to 200,000 clones, 84% appearing once. What was sequenced was PBMCs. The origin of the receptors is a boy aged 10-17 years in good health and CMV-seronegative.

The V call is TRBV30, the J call TRBJ2-1; TRBD2 matches at 12 bases. Trimming removed 5 bases from V and 8 bases from J; junction bases left unmatched: 7. The germline V gene encodes CDR1 GTSNPN and CDR2 SVGIG (reference sequence). This CDR3 contains 14 residues. The CDR3 region is CAWDLAGGVDEQFF. CDR3 sequence (DNA): TGTGCCTGGGACCTAGCGGGGGGGGTAGATGAGCAGTTCTTC.

V gene TRBV29-1 combines with J gene TRBJ2-5; 7 bases fit TRBD1. With the DNA end fitting TRBJ2-7 better, the J assignment may be wrong. The CDR3 totals 13 residues. Germline V lookup: CDR1 SQVTM, CDR2 ANQGSEA. The CDR3 region has the DNA TGCAGCGTTGAAAGACAGGGACCCTACGAGCAGTACTTC. Its translation is CSVERQGPYEQYF.

J is TRBJ2-1 and V is TRBV2; 8 bases agree with TRBD1. J gave up 5 bases and V 6 bases, and 9 bases lay outside the gene matches. The CDR3 runs 15 residues. The V gene's germline CDR1 is SNHLY and CDR2 FYNNEI. The CDR3 sequence: CASRGQVERNNEQFF. CDR3 bases: TGTGCCAGCAGGGGACAGGTCGAACGAAACAATGAGCAGTTCTTC.

The CDR3 spells CASNSWGPGGPSGANVLTF. The DNA for the CDR3 is TGTGCCAGCAACTCTTGGGGCCCAGGGGGCCCCTCTGGGGCCAACGTCCTGACTTTC. This sequence joins TRBV9 and TRBJ2-6, with TRBD1 matching over 8 bases. Germline trimming cut 6 bases from V and 0 bases from J; bases unmatched to any gene: 14. CDR3 length: 19 amino acids. CDR1 and CDR2 from the germline V gene are SGDLS and YYNGEE.

The J gene is TRBJ1-5, the V gene TRBV30, with D hard to call. Germline CDR1 reads GTSNPN; CDR2 reads SVGIG (reference sequence). The CDR3 runs to 15 residues. The ends were cut back, 2 bases at V and 7 bases at J, with 18 bases in the middle. For the CDR3, the DNA is TGTGCCTGGAGTAGAGGGTGGGCAGACAAACAGCCCCAGCATTTT. Translation: CAWSRGWADKQPQHF.

The chain uses TRBV6-1 and TRBJ1-5; TRBD1 might be the D (6 bases). The length of the CDR3 is 15 residues. V was shortened by 6 bases and J by 4 bases, with 16 bases between the two germline ends. The germline gives CDR1 MNHNS, CDR2 SASEGT. CDR3 loop: CASSYRDNQNQPQHF. The DNA for the CDR3 is TGTGCCAGCAGCTACCGGGACAATCAAAATCAGCCCCAGCATTTT.

The chain couples TRBV5-1 to TRBJ1-1; 10 bases agree with TRBD1. In germline, CDR1 is SGHRS, CDR2 YFSETQ. CDR3 length: 16 residues. The J segment lost 5 bases and the V segment lost 0 bases, leaving 7 bases of the junction unmatched. The CDR3 here is CASSLGGTGVRTEAFF. The CDR3, as DNA: TGCGCCAGCAGCTTGGGGGGGACAGGGGTCCGGACTGAAGCTTTCTTT. The entire variable domain, with the rest obtained from reference TRBV5-1 and TRBJ1-1, is as follows: KAGVTQTPRYLIKTRGQQVTLSCSPISGHRSVSWYQQTPGQGLQFLFEYFSETQRNKGNFPGRFSGRQFSNSRSEMNVSTLELGDSALYLCASSLGGTGVRTEAFFGQGTRLTVV.